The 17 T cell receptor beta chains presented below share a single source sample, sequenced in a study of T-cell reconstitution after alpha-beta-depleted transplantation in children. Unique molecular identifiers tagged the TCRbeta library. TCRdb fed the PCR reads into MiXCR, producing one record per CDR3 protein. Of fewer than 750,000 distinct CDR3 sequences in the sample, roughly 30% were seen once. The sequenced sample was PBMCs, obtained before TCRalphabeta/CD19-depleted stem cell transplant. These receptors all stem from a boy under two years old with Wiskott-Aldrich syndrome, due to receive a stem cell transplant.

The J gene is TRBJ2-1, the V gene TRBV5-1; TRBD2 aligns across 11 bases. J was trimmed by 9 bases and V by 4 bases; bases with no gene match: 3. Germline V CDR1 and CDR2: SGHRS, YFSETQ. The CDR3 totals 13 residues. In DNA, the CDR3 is TGCGCCAGCAGCGCTAGCGGGAGGCTTGAGCAGTTCTTC. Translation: CASSASGRLEQFF.

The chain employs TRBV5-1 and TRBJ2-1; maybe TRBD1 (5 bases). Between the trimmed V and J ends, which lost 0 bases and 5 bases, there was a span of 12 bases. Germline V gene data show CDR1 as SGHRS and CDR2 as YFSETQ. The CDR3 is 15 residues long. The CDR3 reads CASSLEVGVHNEQFF. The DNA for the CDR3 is TGCGCCAGCAGCTTGGAGGTAGGGGTCCACAATGAGCAGTTCTTC.

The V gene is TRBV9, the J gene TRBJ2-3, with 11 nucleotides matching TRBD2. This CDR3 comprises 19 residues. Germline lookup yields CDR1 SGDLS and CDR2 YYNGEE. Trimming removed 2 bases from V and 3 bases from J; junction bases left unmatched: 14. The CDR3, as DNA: TGTGCCAGCAGCGTTCAACCGGAGGGACTAGCGGTATTTACAGATACGCAGTATTTT. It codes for CASSVQPEGLAVFTDTQYF.

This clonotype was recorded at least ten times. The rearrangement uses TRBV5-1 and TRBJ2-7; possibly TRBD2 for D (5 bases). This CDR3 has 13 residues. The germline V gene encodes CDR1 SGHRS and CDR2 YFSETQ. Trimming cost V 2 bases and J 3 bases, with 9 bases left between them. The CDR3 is CASSLGRDYEQYF. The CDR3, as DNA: TGCGCCAGCAGCTTAGGACGGGACTACGAGCAGTACTTC.

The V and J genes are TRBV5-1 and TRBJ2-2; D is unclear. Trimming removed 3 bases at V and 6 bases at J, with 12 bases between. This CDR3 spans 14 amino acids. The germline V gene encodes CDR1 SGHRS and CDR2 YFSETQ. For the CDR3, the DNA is TGCGCCAGCAGCTCAAAGCTAGGTCCCGGGGAGCTGTTTTTT. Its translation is CASSSKLGPGELFF.

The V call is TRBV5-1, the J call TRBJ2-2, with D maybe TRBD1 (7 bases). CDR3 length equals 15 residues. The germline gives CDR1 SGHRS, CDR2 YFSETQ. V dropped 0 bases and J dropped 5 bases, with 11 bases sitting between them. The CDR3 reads CASSLDSGGTGELFF. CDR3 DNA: TGCGCCAGCAGCTTGGATTCAGGGGGGACCGGGGAGCTGTTTTTT. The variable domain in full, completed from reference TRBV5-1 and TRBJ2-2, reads KAGVTQTPRYLIKTRGQQVTLSCSPISGHRSVSWYQQTPGQGLQFLFEYFSETQRNKGNFPGRFSGRQFSNSRSEMNVSTLELGDSALYLCASSLDSGGTGELFFGEGSRLTVL.

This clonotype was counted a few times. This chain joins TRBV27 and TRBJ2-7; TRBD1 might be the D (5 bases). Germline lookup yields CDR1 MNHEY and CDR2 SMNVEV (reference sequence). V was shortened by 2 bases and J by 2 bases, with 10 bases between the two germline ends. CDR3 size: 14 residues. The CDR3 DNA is TGTGCCAGCAGTTTAAGACAGACCACCTACGAGCAGTACTTC. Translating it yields CASSLRQTTYEQYF.

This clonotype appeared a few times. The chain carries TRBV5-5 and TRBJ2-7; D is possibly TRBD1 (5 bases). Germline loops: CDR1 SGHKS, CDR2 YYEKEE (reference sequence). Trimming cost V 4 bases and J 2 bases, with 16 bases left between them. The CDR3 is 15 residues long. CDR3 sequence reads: CASSGDGRVPYEQYF. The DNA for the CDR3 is TGTGCCAGCAGCGGAGACGGCAGGGTGCCCTACGAGCAGTACTTC.

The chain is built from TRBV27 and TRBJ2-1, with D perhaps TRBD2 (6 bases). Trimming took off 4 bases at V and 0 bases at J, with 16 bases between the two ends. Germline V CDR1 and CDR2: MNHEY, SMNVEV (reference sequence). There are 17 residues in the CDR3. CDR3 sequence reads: CASSYPSGPSSYNEQFF. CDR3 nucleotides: TGTGCCAGCAGTTACCCCAGCGGGCCCAGCTCCTACAATGAGCAGTTCTTC.

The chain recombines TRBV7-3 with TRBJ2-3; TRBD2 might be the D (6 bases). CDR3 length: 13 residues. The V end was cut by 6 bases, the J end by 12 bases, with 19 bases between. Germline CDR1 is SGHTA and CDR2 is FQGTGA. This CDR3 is CASSTDTGSAQYF. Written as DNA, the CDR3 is TGTGCCAGCAGTACAGATACCGGGAGCGCCCAGTATTTT.

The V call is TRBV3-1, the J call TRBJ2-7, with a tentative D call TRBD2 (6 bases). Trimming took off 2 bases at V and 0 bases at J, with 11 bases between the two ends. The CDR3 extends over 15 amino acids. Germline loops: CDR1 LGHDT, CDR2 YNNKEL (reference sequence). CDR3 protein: CASSQRGRSSYEQYF. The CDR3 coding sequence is TGTGCCAGCAGCCAACGGGGGAGGTCCTCCTACGAGCAGTACTTC.

DNA for the CDR3: TGTGCCTGGAGTGTACAGGGAGAGACCCAGTACTTC. It encodes CAWSVQGETQYF. V and J are TRBV30 and TRBJ2-5, with D maybe TRBD1 (6 bases). The CDR3 sequence is 12 residues long. V was clipped by 0 bases and J by 4 bases, with 6 bases between them. Germline V gene sequence: CDR1 GTSNPN, CDR2 SVGIG (reference sequence).

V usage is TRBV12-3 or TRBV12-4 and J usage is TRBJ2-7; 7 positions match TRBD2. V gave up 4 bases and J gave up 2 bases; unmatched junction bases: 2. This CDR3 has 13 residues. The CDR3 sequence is CASSSRGAYEQYF. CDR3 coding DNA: TGTGCCAGCAGTTCACGGGGGGCCTACGAGCAGTACTTC.

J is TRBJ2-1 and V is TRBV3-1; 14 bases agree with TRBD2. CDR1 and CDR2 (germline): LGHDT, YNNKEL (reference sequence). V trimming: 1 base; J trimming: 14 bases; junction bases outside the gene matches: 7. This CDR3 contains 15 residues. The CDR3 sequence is CASSQVGLAGEKKFF. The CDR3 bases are TGTGCCAGCAGCCAAGTGGGACTAGCGGGAGAGAAGAAGTTCTTC.

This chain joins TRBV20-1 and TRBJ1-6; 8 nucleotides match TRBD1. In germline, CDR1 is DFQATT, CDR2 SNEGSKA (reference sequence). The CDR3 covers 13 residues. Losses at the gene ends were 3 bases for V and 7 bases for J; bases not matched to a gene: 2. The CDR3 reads CSASDRGNSPLHF. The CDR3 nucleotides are TGCAGTGCTAGTGACAGGGGAAATTCACCCCTCCACTTT.

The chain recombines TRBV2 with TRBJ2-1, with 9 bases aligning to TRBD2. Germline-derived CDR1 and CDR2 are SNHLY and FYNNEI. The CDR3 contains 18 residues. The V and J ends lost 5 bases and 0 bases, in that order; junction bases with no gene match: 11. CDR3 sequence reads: CASSPDRLAASSYNEQFF. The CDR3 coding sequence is TGTGCCAGCAGTCCAGACCGACTAGCGGCGAGCTCCTACAATGAGCAGTTCTTC.

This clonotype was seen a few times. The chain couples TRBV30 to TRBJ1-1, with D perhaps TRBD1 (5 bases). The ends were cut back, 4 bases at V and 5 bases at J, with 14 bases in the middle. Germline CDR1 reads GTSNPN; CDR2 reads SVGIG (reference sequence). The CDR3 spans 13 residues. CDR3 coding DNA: TGTGCCTGGACCAAGACGAAGGGGACTGAAGCTTTCTTT. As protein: CAWTKTKGTEAFF.